The entry below describes one TCR beta chain. This clone is a singleton in its sample. Its cognate antigen has yet to be identified. Base qualities are not provided; no much larger clone lies one nucleotide away. Receptor amplification or capture employed the immunoSEQ multiplex PCR assay. Imported from immuneACCESS, the table was reduced by TCRdb to in-frame sequences with V and J called. These copies leave out some clones; in studies compared against another copy, an unresolved V gene accounts for under half, and the cause of the remainder is not known. Counted in this sample were 64,000 or so clones; around 85% of them appeared once. About 5.1% of the sample is taken by the ten largest. The sample originates from a study of technical replicates of blood from a few donors (dated by TCRdb to 2016 to 2017). From the germline V gene, CDR1 is SGDLS and CDR2 is YYNGEE. V is pruned by 0 bases and J by 8 bases, leaving 13 bases of the junction without a gene match. The CDR3 runs 17 residues from the cysteine to the phenylalanine. Just the 51-base CDR3 DNA is kept, in frame starting at base 1.

This sequence uses TRBV9 and TRBJ1-4, and 7 junctional nucleotides match TRBD1. Material: PBMCs. The sequence came from a human donor in good health. Some clones in this sample may be carry-over from other donors' samples. The DNA reads as follows: TGTGCCAGCAGCGTAGAAAGCAGGGGGGCTGCTGGGGAAAAACTGTTTTTT. Its amino acids are CASSVESRGAAGEKLFF.